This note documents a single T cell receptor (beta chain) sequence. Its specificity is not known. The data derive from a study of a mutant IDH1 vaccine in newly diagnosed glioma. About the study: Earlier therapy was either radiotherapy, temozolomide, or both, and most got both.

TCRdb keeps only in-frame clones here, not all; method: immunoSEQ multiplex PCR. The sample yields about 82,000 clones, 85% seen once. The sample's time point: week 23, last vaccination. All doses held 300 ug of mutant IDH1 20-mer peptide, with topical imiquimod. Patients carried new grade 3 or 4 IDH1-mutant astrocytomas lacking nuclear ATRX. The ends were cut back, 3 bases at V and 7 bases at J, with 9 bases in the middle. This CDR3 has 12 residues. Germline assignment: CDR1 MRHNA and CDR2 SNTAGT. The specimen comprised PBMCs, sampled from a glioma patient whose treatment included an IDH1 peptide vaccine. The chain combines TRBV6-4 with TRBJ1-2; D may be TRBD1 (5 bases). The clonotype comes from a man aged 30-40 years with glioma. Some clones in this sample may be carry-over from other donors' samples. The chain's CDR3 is CASSDRGIGYTF. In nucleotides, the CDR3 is TGTGCCAGCAGTGATCGGGGGATTGGCTACACCTTC.